The 11 T cell receptor beta chains reported below all come from one sample, sequenced in a study of blood T cell repertoires in COVID-19. Sequencing was performed with immunoSEQ multiplex PCR; in TCRdb, only in-frame clones are kept and a portion is missing. The table shows roughly 300,000 clones, with approximately 89% occurring only once. The sample comprised PBMCs or T cells enriched from blood (not recorded which). The receptor set was obtained from a woman aged 30 to 39 who had recovered from COVID-19.

The chain combines TRBV6-5 with TRBJ2-3; TRBD2 agrees at 10 bases. Germline V gene lookup returns CDR1 MNHEY and CDR2 SVGAGI. The junction had 9 bases not matched to a gene; V was cut back by 6 bases and J by 6 bases. The CDR3 has 15 residues. In DNA, the CDR3 is TGTGCCAGCAGCTTAGCGGGGGGCCGCGGGGATACGCAGTATTTT. This translates into CASSLAGGRGDTQYF.

The chain joins TRBV21-1 to TRBJ1-3; TRBD1 is the table's D call, not checked against the DNA. TRBV21-1 is designated a pseudogene. The CDR3 covers 16 residues. CDR3 amino acids: CASSSPGTGWGNTIYF. The CDR3 coding sequence is TGTGCCAGCAGCAGTCCCGGGACAGGTTGGGGAAACACCATATATTTT.

The gene calls are TRBV7-9 and TRBJ1-5, with 9 nucleotides matching TRBD1. CDR3 size: 15 residues. Germline CDR1 and CDR2: SEHNR and FQNEAQ (reference sequence). With V trimmed by 5 bases and J by 4 bases, 6 bases remained unmatched. The CDR3 spells CASSPPGTGNQPQHF. The CDR3, as DNA: TGTGCCAGCAGCCCCCCCGGGACAGGGAATCAGCCCCAGCATTTT. The full variable domain, rest sourced from reference TRBV7-9 and TRBJ1-5, is DTGVSQNPRHKITKRGQNVTFRCDPISEHNRLYWYRQTLGQGPEFLTYFQNEAQLEKSRLLSDRFSAERPKGSFSTLEIQRTEQGDSAMYLCASSPPGTGNQPQHFGDGTRLSIL.

This clone is a singleton in its sample. This chain joins TRBV7-9 and TRBJ2-7; D ambiguous. Between the trimmed V and J ends, which lost 2 bases and 4 bases, there was a span of 6 bases. This CDR3 spans 12 amino acids. Germline V CDR1 and CDR2: SEHNR, FQNEAQ (reference sequence). The CDR3 reads CASSLNIYEQYF. In DNA form, the CDR3 reads TGTGCCAGCAGCTTAAACATTTACGAGCAGTACTTC.

V usage is TRBV6-2 or TRBV6-3 and J usage is TRBJ1-2; 7 bases are shared with TRBD1. With 4 bases clipped from V and 4 bases from J, the junction kept 12 bases outside the gene matches. The CDR3 is 16 residues long. The germline CDR1 and CDR2 sequences are MNHEY and SVGEGT. The CDR3 loop is CASSLLRDSGRYGYTF. The DNA of the CDR3 is TGTGCCAGCAGTTTACTACGGGACAGCGGACGCTATGGCTACACCTTC.

The chain combines TRBV24-1 with TRBJ1-2; D gene uncertain. Germline-derived CDR1 and CDR2 are KGHDR and SFDVKD. Trimming left V 4 bases short and J 8 bases short, with 13 bases between. The CDR3 length is 13 residues. Written as DNA, the CDR3 is TGTGCCACCAGTGACCCCGGAGCCCTAGGCTACACCTTC. Translation gives CATSDPGALGYTF.

V gene TRBV4-3 combines with J gene TRBJ1-2, with a tentative D call TRBD1 (6 bases). V lost 1 base and J lost 6, with 21 bases in between. In germline, CDR1 is LGHNA, CDR2 YSLEER. CDR3 length: 17 residues. Here the CDR3 reads CASSQVHRGGASDGYTF. The CDR3 nucleotides read TGCGCCAGCAGCCAAGTCCACCGGGGGGGCGCCTCGGATGGCTACACCTTC.

This clone came up once. The CDR3 sequence is CASSSISVRGFGYTF. CDR3 DNA sequence: TGTGCCAGCAGCTCGATTTCGGTCAGGGGTTTTGGCTACACCTTC. The chain joins TRBV5-4 to TRBJ1-2, with D possibly being TRBD1 (6 bases). The CDR3 totals 15 residues. Germline lookup yields CDR1 SGHNT and CDR2 YYREEE (reference sequence). V dropped 3 bases and J dropped 7 bases, with 19 bases sitting between them.

The chain uses TRBV10-3 and TRBJ1-1; maybe TRBD1 (6 bases). The CDR3 has 13 residues. V dropped 5 bases and J dropped 3 bases, with 10 bases sitting between them. Per the germline V gene, CDR1 is ENHRY and CDR2 is SYGVKD. CDR3 DNA sequence: TGTGCCATCAGTACAGGGATGGACACTGAAGCTTTCTTT. It translates to CAISTGMDTEAFF.

The DNA of the CDR3 is TGTGCCAGCAGCACACCGGGACAGGGCGGAGGGCAGTACTTC. It codes for CASSTPGQGGGQYF. This rearrangement joins TRBV28 to TRBJ2-7, with 9 bases identical to TRBD1. The ends lost 6 bases at V and 9 bases at J; junction bases unmatched: 12. The CDR3 is 14 amino acids. From germline, CDR1 is MDHEN and CDR2 SYDVKM. Drawing the rest from reference TRBV28 and TRBJ2-7, the complete variable domain is DVKVTQSSRYLVKRTGEKVFLECVQDMDHENMFWYRQDPGLGLRLIYFSYDVKMKEKGDIPEGYSVSREKKERFSLILESASTNQTSMYLCASSTPGQGGGQYFGPGTRLTVT.

CDR3 protein: CASSKNPGVPGTEAFF. As DNA, the CDR3 is TGTGCCAGCAGCAAAAACCCCGGGGTTCCGGGCACTGAAGCTTTCTTT. The V gene is TRBV7-2, the J gene TRBJ1-1; D is unresolved. Looked up from germline, CDR1 is SGHTA and CDR2 is FQGNSA. There are 16 residues in the CDR3. Trimming cost V 5 bases and J 4 bases, with 20 bases left between them. The complete variable domain, with remaining parts taken from reference TRBV7-2 and TRBJ1-1, reads GAGVSQSPSNKVTEKGKDVELRCDPISGHTALYWYRQSLGQGLEFLIYFQGNSAPDKSGLPSDRFSAERTGGSVSTLTIQRTQQEDSAVYLCASSKNPGVPGTEAFFGQGTRLTVV.